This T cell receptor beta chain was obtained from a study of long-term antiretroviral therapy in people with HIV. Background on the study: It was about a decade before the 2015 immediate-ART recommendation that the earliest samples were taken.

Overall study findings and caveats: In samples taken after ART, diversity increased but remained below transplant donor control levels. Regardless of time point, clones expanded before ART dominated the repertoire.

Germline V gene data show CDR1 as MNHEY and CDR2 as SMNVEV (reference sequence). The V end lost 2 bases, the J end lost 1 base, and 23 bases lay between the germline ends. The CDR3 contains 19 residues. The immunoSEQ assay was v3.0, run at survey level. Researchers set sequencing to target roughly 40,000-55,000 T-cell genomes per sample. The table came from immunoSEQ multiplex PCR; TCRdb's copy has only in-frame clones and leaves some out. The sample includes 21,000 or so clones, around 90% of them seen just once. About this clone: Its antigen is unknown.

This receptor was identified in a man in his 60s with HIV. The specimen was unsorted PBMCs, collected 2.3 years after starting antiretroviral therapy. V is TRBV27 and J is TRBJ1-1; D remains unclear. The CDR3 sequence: CASSLRVFPTGWQNTEAFF. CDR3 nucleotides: TGTGCCAGCAGTTTACGTGTATTTCCGACGGGGTGGCAGAACACTGAAGCTTTCTTT.